The rows below give T cell receptor beta chains drawn from one sample of a study of vaccination effects on CD4 cells after COVID-19. The data were produced by immunoSEQ multiplex PCR, yet TCRdb's version contains in-frame clones alone and is incomplete. The sample lists approximately 38,000 clones; around 71% were seen once. The antigens for these receptors are not known. Sequencing used CD4+ T cells from PBMCs cultured without peptide, obtained after COVID-19 vaccination. The receptors derive from a human donor who received a COVID-19 vaccine. Both conserved end residues are part of each CDR3. Each record gives: D gene, clone size, J gene, V gene, CDR3 protein, CDR3 DNA. A D gene is named only where the DNA matches it firmly. Size is omitted from some rows. Given values are once, few, many or a class for expanded clones.

.,.,TRBJ2-1,TRBV11-2,CASSLRAPTYNEQFF,TGTGCCAGCAGCTTACGAGCTCCTACCTACAATGAGCAGTTCTTC
TRBD1,once,TRBJ2-1,TRBV7-7,CASSLGQGAGEQFF,TGTGCCAGCAGCCTAGGACAGGGGGCAGGAGAGCAGTTCTTC
.,.,TRBJ2-7,TRBV6-5,CASSLQEGSNEQYF,TGTGCCAGCAGCCTCCAAGAGGGATCTAACGAGCAGTACTTC
.,.,TRBJ2-1,TRBV7-2,CASSVEITNEQFF,TGTGCCAGCAGCGTCGAAATAACCAATGAGCAGTTCTTC
.,.,TRBJ2-1,TRBV6-5,CASSSTYSYNEQFF,TGTGCCAGCAGCAGCACCTACTCCTACAATGAGCAGTTCTTC
TRBD2,.,TRBJ2-5,TRBV19,CASSPRTSGRYQETQYF,TGTGCCAGTAGTCCCAGGACTAGCGGGCGATACCAAGAGACCCAGTACTTC
.,.,TRBJ2-7,TRBV29-1,CSVEDPYEQYF,TGCAGCGTTGAAGATCCCTACGAGCAGTACTTC
TRBD2,.,TRBJ2-7,TRBV11-2,CASSLEWREQQYF,TGTGCCAGCAGCTTAGAGTGGCGGGAGCAGCAGTACTTC
TRBD1,.,TRBJ2-7,TRBV3-1/TRBV3-2,CASSPVGQRIQW,TGTGCCAGCAGCCCGGTGGGACAGCGGATTCAGTGG
TRBD1,.,TRBJ2-7,TRBV11-2,CASSPLRGRRAEQYF,TGTGCCAGCAGCCCCCTCAGGGGGCGCCGGGCCGAGCAGTACTTC
.,.,TRBJ1-5,TRBV2,CASRGRYSNQPQHF,TGTGCCAGCAGGGGCAGGTATAGCAATCAGCCCCAGCATTTT
.,once,TRBJ2-2,TRBV6-5,CASRVQGTGELFF,TGTGCCAGCAGGGTACAAGGAACCGGGGAGCTGTTTTTT
.,.,TRBJ1-3,TRBV5-1,CASSPIGFSGNTIYF,TGCGCCAGCAGCCCAATAGGGTTCTCTGGAAACACCATATATTTT
.,.,TRBJ2-7,TRBV30,CAWSARLTPYEQYF,TGTGCCTGGAGTGCCAGGCTGACCCCCTACGAGCAGTACTTC
.,.,TRBJ2-5,TRBV11-2,CASSLKGLTSLETQYF,TGTGCCAGCAGCTTAAAGGGCCTTACAAGCTTAGAGACCCAGTACTTC
.,.,TRBJ2-1,TRBV24-1,CATSSRANEQFF,TGTGCCACCAGTTCCAGGGCGAATGAGCAGTTCTTC
.,.,TRBJ2-7,TRBV11-2,CASSLDQGWIYEQYF,TGTGCCAGCAGCTTAGATCAGGGTTGGATCTACGAGCAGTACTTC
TRBD2,few,TRBJ2-2,TRBV5-1,CASSSIAGGTTGELFF,TGCGCCAGCAGCTCTATAGCGGGGGGGACCACCGGGGAGCTGTTTTTT
.,few,TRBJ2-7,TRBV3-1/TRBV3-2,CASSLVGSEQYF,TGTGCCAGCAGCCTTGTGGGCTCCGAGCAGTACTTC
TRBD2,.,TRBJ2-3,TRBV5-4,CASSPRGGPDTQYF,TGTGCCAGCAGCCCACGGGGAGGGCCAGATACGCAGTATTTT
.,few,TRBJ1-2,TRBV5-1,CASSPDSVGYTF,TGCGCCAGCAGCCCTGATTCGGTGGGCTACACCTTC
.,.,TRBJ2-4,TRBV12-1,CASSHRDLKAKNIQYF,TGTGCCAGCAGCCATCGGGACCTAAAAGCCAAAAACATTCAGTACTTC
.,.,TRBJ1-2,TRBV5-1,CASSLGNYGYTF,TGCGCCAGCAGCTTGGGCAACTATGGCTACACCTTC
TRBD2,.,TRBJ2-3,TRBV5-5,CASSLFGGTSDTQYF,TGTGCCAGCAGCTTGTTCGGGGGGACGTCAGATACGCAGTATTTT
.,.,TRBJ2-3,TRBV6-5,CASQGGHTSTDTQYF,TGTGCCAGCCAGGGGGGCCATACTAGCACAGATACGCAGTATTTT
TRBD1,once,TRBJ1-2,TRBV7-2,CASSLPGTVYGYTF,TGTGCCAGCAGCCTTCCTGGGACAGTCTATGGCTACACCTTC
.,.,TRBJ1-2,TRBV3-1/TRBV3-2,CASRHDSLMGGYTF,TGTGCCAGCAGGCATGACAGTCTAATGGGCGGCTACACCTTC